The clone carrying this TCR beta chain came up a few times. The record originates from a study of blood T cell repertoires in COVID-19. Sequenced by immunoSEQ multiplex PCR; TCRdb stores in-frame clones only, minus some. The sample holds around 240,000 clones, 75% to 90% seen once. The CDR3 contains 11 residues. Trimming cost V 4 bases and J 7 bases; bases outside gene matches: 1. V gene TRBV12-3 or TRBV12-4 combines with J gene TRBJ2-7, with 7 bases identical to TRBD1. Sequences were obtained from peripheral blood. The source is a woman between 25 and 40 years old who had recovered from COVID-19. CDR3 region: CASSWTGEQYF. In nucleotides, the CDR3 is TGTGCCAGCAGTTGGACAGGAGAGCAGTACTTC.